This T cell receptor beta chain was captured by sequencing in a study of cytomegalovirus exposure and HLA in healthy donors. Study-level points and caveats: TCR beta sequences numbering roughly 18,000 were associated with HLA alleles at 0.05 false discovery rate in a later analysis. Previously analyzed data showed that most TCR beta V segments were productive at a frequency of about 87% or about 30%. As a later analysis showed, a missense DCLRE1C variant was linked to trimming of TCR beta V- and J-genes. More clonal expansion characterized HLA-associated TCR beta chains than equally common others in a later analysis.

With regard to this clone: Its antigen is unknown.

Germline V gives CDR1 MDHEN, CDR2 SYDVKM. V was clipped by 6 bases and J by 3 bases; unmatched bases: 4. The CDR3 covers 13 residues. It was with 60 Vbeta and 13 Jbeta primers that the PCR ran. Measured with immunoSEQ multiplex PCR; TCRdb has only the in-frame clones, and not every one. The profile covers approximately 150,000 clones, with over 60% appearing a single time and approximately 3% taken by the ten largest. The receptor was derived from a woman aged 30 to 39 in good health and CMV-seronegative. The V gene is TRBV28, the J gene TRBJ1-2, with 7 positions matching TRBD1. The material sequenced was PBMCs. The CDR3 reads CASRTGSDYGYTF. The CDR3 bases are TGTGCCAGCAGGACAGGGAGTGACTATGGCTACACCTTC.